The 10 T cell receptor beta chains below all came from one sample that was sequenced in a study of T cell repertoires in cytomegalovirus infection. TCRdb reprocessed the reads via MiXCR and lists one record per CDR3 protein. The table lists some 400,000 distinct CDR3 sequences, 30% to 40% of them singletons, with roughly 13% in the top ten. The source material was PBMCs. These receptors all stem from a human donor in good health (CMV status not recorded). Some clones in this sample may be carry-over from other donors' samples.

This clonotype has only a few counts. This chain uses TRBV6-2 or TRBV6-3 with TRBJ2-6; TRBD1 matches 11 bases. Germline CDR1 reads MNHEY; CDR2 reads SVGEGT. The ends lost 6 bases at V and 0 bases at J; junction bases unmatched: 10. This CDR3 has 19 residues. The CDR3, as DNA: TGTGCCAGCAGGGCGGCCGGACAGGGGGCCTCCTCTGGGGCCAACGTCCTGACTTTC. Translated, it gives CASRAAGQGASSGANVLTF.

The CDR3 sequence: CAAAASSYNEQFF. The DNA for the CDR3 is TGTGCCGCGGCGGCGAGCTCCTACAATGAGCAGTTCTTC. The V gene is TRBV7-9, the J gene TRBJ2-1; D unclear. This CDR3 is built from 13 residues. CDR1 and CDR2 (germline): SEHNR, FQNEAQ (reference sequence). V was shortened by 11 bases and J by 0 bases, with 11 bases between the two germline ends. The full variable domain, in which reference TRBV7-9 and TRBJ2-1 provide the parts outside the CDR3, is DTGVSQNPRHKITKRGQNVTFRCDPISEHNRLYWYRQTLGQGPEFLTYFQNEAQLEKSRLLSDRFSAERPKGSFSTLEIQRTEQGDSAMYLCAAAASSYNEQFFGPGTRLTVL.

V is TRBV7-9 and J is TRBJ2-5; D not resolved. This CDR3 comprises 13 residues. Germline CDR1 SEHNR, CDR2 FQNEAQ (reference sequence). V was cut by 1 base and J by 3 bases, with 6 bases left in between. The CDR3 DNA follows: TGTGCCAGCAGCTTAGGGCGGAAAGAGACCCAGTACTTC. Amino acids: CASSLGRKETQYF.

To note about this clonotype: A much larger clone differs from this one at a single base, so this may be a read error. The V call is TRBV7-2, the J call TRBJ2-2; D is ambiguous. CDR1 is SGHTA and CDR2 is FQGNSA in the germline V gene. The CDR3 totals 13 residues. The CDR3 sequence is CANSTLPGGELFF. DNA for the CDR3: TGTGCCAACAGCACGCTCCCTGGCGGGGAGCTGTTTTTT.

V is TRBV9 and J is TRBJ2-5; D is possibly TRBD2 (6 bases). The V end was cut by 1 base, the J end by 5 bases, with 15 bases between. In germline, CDR1 is SGDLS, CDR2 YYNGEE. This CDR3 spans 15 amino acids. The CDR3 DNA is TGTGCCAGCAGCGTAACTACGGGAGCATGGGAGACCCAGTACTTC. Translated: CASSVTTGAWETQYF.

This clonotype was detected a few times. This rearrangement joins TRBV7-6 to TRBJ1-5; no definite D call. The CDR3 extends over 14 amino acids. CDR1 is SGHVS and CDR2 is FNYEAQ in the germline V gene. V was shortened by 5 bases and J by 6 bases, with 14 bases between the two germline ends. The CDR3 loop is CASSPNGMSQPQHF. The CDR3 DNA is TGTGCCAGCAGCCCAAATGGGATGTCTCAGCCCCAGCATTTT.

The table lists this clonotype with many counts. This chain joins TRBV7-2 and TRBJ2-7; D gene ambiguous. Trimming left V 1 base short and J 2 bases short, with 12 bases between. The CDR3 runs to 15 residues. Germline lookup yields CDR1 SGHTA and CDR2 FQGNSA. The CDR3 loop is CASSLGVGSPYEQYF. Here the CDR3 DNA reads TGTGCCAGCAGCTTAGGCGTGGGGTCCCCCTACGAGCAGTACTTC.

The chain has TRBV20-1 and TRBJ1-6, with D possibly TRBD1 on 5 matching bases. The V gene's germline CDR1 is DFQATT and CDR2 SNEGSKA (reference sequence). This CDR3 is 19 amino acids long. Trimming stripped 6 bases from V and 0 bases from J, with 24 bases between. This CDR3 reads CSATVAGVLGNSYNSPLHF. In nucleotides, the CDR3 is TGCAGTGCCACCGTTGCGGGGGTCCTGGGGAACTCCTATAATTCACCCCTCCACTTT.

The chain uses TRBV29-1 and TRBJ2-2; D may correspond to TRBD1 or TRBD2 (6 bases each). With 5 bases removed from V and 3 bases from J, the gap between germline ends came to 10 bases. This CDR3 comprises 13 residues. The germline CDR1 and CDR2 sequences are SQVTM and ANQGSEA. The chain's CDR3 is CSVLRGDTGELFF. Here the CDR3 DNA reads TGCAGCGTTCTAAGGGGGGACACCGGGGAGCTGTTTTTT.

Remarks on this clonotype: No conserved phenylalanine or tryptophan ends this CDR3, so it is likely a read error. The rearrangement links TRBV7-6 to TRBJ2-1, with 11 bases identical to TRBD1. Unmatched junction bases numbered 6, after V lost 3 bases and J lost 5 bases. The germline CDR1 and CDR2 sequences are SGHVS and FNYEAQ. The CDR3 length is 16 residues. The CDR3 sequence: CASSFKGGQGDNEQFS. In DNA form, the CDR3 reads TGTGCCAGCAGCTTCAAGGGGGGACAGGGGGACAATGAGCAGTTCTCC.